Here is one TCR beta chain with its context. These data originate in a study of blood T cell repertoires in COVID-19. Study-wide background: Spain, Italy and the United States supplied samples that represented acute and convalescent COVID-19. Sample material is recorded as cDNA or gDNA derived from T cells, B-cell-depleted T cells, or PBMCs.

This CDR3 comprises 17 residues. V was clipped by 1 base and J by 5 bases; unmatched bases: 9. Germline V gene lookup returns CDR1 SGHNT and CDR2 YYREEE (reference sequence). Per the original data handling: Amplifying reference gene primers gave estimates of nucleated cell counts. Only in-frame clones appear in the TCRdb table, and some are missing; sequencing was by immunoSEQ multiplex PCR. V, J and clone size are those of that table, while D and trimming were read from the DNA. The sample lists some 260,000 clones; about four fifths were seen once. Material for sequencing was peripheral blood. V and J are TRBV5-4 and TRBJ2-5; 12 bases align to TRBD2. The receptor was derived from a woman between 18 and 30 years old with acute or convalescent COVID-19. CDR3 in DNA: TGTGCCAGCAGCTTGAGGTTTGCTAGCGGGAGGGAGGAGACCCAGTACTTC. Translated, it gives CASSLRFASGREETQYF.